One sample yielded the 16 T cell receptor beta chains listed below, sequenced in a study of vaccination effects on CD4 cells after COVID-19. The culture ran for approximately 10 days, and then CD4+ T cells were isolated. Their antigens remain unidentified. The method was immunoSEQ multiplex PCR; TCRdb's version includes in-frame clones alone and lacks a portion of them. Of around 56,000 clones in the sample, 65% to 80% were seen once. Sequencing was performed on CD4+ T cells from PBMCs cultured without peptide, taken before COVID-19 vaccination. These receptors were collected from a human donor who received a COVID-19 vaccine.

The chain links TRBV23-1 to TRBJ1-1; D not resolved. TRBV23-1 qualifies as an ORF whose function is uncertain. The V gene lost 5 bases and the J gene lost 6 bases, with 7 bases spanning the gap. The CDR3 spans 11 residues. The CDR3 coding sequence is TGCGCCAGCAGTTTAGGGCCTGAAGCTTTCTTT. This encodes CASSLGPEAFF.

The V gene is TRBV9, the J gene TRBJ2-5; 7 bases are a match to TRBD1. V shed 4 bases and J 1 base; nucleotides not matched to a gene: 7. Germline loops: CDR1 SGDLS, CDR2 YYNGEE. This CDR3 spans 15 amino acids. The CDR3 DNA sequence: TGTGCCAGCAGCTGGTCGACAGGGTTCCAAGAGACCCAGTACTTC. Protein sequence: CASSWSTGFQETQYF.

The gene calls are TRBV7-3 and TRBJ1-2, with TRBD1 matching 7 bases. The V gene's germline CDR1 is SGHTA and CDR2 FQGTGA. V lost 0 bases to trimming and J lost 3 bases; unmatched junction nucleotides: 1. The CDR3 extends over 14 amino acids. The CDR3, as DNA: TGTGCCAGCAGCTTAACCGGGACAGACTATGGCTACACCTTC. This sequence encodes CASSLTGTDYGYTF.

The chain combines TRBV10-3 with TRBJ1-5; 10 nucleotides match TRBD1. CDR1 and CDR2 from the germline V gene are ENHRY and SYGVKD. V lost 4 bases to trimming and J lost 5 bases; unmatched junction nucleotides: 2. The CDR3 totals 14 residues. The CDR3 sequence: CAISVTGGDQPQHF. The CDR3 DNA follows: TGTGCCATCAGTGTGACAGGGGGCGATCAGCCCCAGCATTTT.

This clone occurred once. This chain joins TRBV11-3 and TRBJ1-1, with a weak D call TRBD1 (5 bases). V was clipped by 4 bases and J by 8 bases, with 11 bases between them. Germline V gene data show CDR1 as SGHNT and CDR2 as YENEEA. The CDR3 runs to 12 residues. The DNA of the CDR3 is TGTGCCAGCAGCTCTCAAGGGACCGAAGCTTTCTTT. The encoded protein is CASSSQGTEAFF.

The V and J genes are TRBV5-4 and TRBJ2-2; D not resolved. Trimming removed 5 bases from V and 7 bases from J, with 15 bases in between. The CDR3 sequence is 14 residues long. CDR1 SGHNT and CDR2 YYREEE come from the germline V gene (reference sequence). The CDR3 nucleotides are TGTGCCAGCAGGGTGTGGGGATATGTCGGGGAGCTGTTTTTT. Translation gives CASRVWGYVGELFF.

The J gene is TRBJ2-5, the V gene TRBV10-1, with a possible D match to TRBD2 (6 bases). The length of the CDR3 is 13 residues. Trimming removed 5 bases at V and 1 base at J, with 8 bases between. Germline V lookup: CDR1 WNHNN, CDR2 SYGVQD (reference sequence). In nucleotides, the CDR3 is TGCGCCAGCAGTCGGGACTTCCAAGAGACCCAGTACTTC. Translating gives CASSRDFQETQYF.

The chain links TRBV9 to TRBJ1-3; D is unclear. Trimming left V 4 bases short and J 3 bases short, with 14 bases between. Per germline, CDR1 SGDLS and CDR2 YYNGEE. The CDR3 runs 15 residues. The CDR3 nucleotides read TGTGCCAGCAGCCCCGTGGAGTCAGGTGGAAACACCATATATTTT. It yields the protein CASSPVESGGNTIYF.

In nucleotides, the CDR3 is TGTGCCAGCGGTACCAATCAGCCCCAGCATTTT. Translated, it gives CASGTNQPQHF. The chain recombines TRBV12-3 or TRBV12-4 with TRBJ1-5, with unresolved D. The length of the CDR3 is 11 residues. V dropped 8 bases and J dropped 3 bases, with 5 bases sitting between them.

The chain uses TRBV6-5 and TRBJ1-5, with TRBD1 matching 8 bases. Germline CDR1 reads MNHEY; CDR2 reads SVGAGI. This CDR3 contains 15 residues. V trimming: 6 bases; J trimming: 5 bases; junction bases outside the gene matches: 9. CDR3 region: CASSLTGDPYQPQHF. In DNA, the CDR3 is TGTGCCAGCAGCCTGACAGGGGACCCATATCAGCCCCAGCATTTT.

The gene calls are TRBV5-1 and TRBJ1-1; the D gene is possibly TRBD1 (6 bases). Trimming took 4 bases from V and 4 from J, leaving 14 bases between them. This CDR3 is 14 amino acids long. Germline V gene lookup returns CDR1 SGHRS and CDR2 YFSETQ. In DNA form, the CDR3 reads TGCGCCAGCAGCGGCCAGGGAGGGGGCACTGAAGCTTTCTTT. It encodes CASSGQGGGTEAFF.

The sample holds a few counts of this clone. The V call is TRBV28, the J call TRBJ2-4; 11 nucleotides line up with TRBD2. Germline CDR1 is MDHEN and CDR2 is SYDVKM. There are 18 residues in the CDR3. V shed 1 base, J shed 2 bases, and the junction held 7 bases outside the gene matches. DNA of the CDR3: TGTGCCAGCAGTTTATATAGCGGGGGGGCGTTTACCAAAAACATTCAGTACTTC. This codes for CASSLYSGGAFTKNIQYF. The whole variable domain, filled in from reference TRBV28 and TRBJ2-4, reads DVKVTQSSRYLVKRTGEKVFLECVQDMDHENMFWYRQDPGLGLRLIYFSYDVKMKEKGDIPEGYSVSREKKERFSLILESASTNQTSMYLCASSLYSGGAFTKNIQYFGAGTRLSVL.

The chain joins TRBV19 to TRBJ1-4; 7 nucleotides match TRBD1. This CDR3 region has 15 residues. Germline CDR1 LNHDA, CDR2 SQIVND (reference sequence). V dropped 3 bases and J dropped 7; count of bases not matched to a gene: 8. In DNA form, the CDR3 reads TGTGCCAGTAGTATTGGCAGACAGGGAGGTGAAAAACTGTTTTTT. Its protein product is CASSIGRQGGEKLFF.

The rearrangement uses TRBV4-2 and TRBJ2-5, with 9 bases lining up with TRBD2. V lost 1 base and J lost 5; bases outside the gene matches: 14. This CDR3 contains 18 residues. Germline CDR1 and CDR2: LGHNA and YNFKEQ. CDR3: CASSQVGSLAGAGETQYF. The CDR3 DNA is TGTGCCAGCAGCCAAGTCGGGAGTTTAGCGGGGGCCGGGGAGACCCAGTACTTC.

The CDR3 here is CASSDPGQGVTDTQYF. CDR3 sequence (DNA): TGTGCCAGTTCCGACCCTGGACAGGGGGTCACAGATACGCAGTATTTT. The genes are TRBV19 and TRBJ2-3; 10 bases line up with TRBD1. V shed 8 bases, J shed 2 bases, and the junction held 10 bases outside the gene matches. Germline CDR1 reads LNHDA; CDR2 reads SQIVND (reference sequence). There are 16 residues in the CDR3.

The J gene is TRBJ1-2, the V gene TRBV6-2 or TRBV6-3, with a possible D match to TRBD1 (5 bases). Trimming removed 5 bases from V and 5 bases from J, with 12 bases in between. The CDR3 is made up of 13 amino acids. The germline gives CDR1 MNHEY, CDR2 SVGEGT. CDR3 bases: TGTGCCAGCAGTCCCGGGACGGGATATGGCTACACCTTC. It is translated as CASSPGTGYGYTF.